What follows are 30 T cell receptor beta chains derived from one specimen sequenced in a study of vaccination and CD4 T cells after COVID-19. Documented treatment: approximately nine-day PBMC culture with coronavirus spike peptide pools or control peptides (ViraFEST assay). Scientists ran DNA taken from cultured CD4+ T cells through the Oncomine TCR Beta short-read assay for sequencing. Each CDR3 protein gets one entry after TCRdb re-called the PCR reads with MiXCR. The table has about 20,000 distinct CDR3 sequences, 44% seen once. Their antigens are not known. This material consisted of CD4+ T cells from blood, cultured in vitro, taken before SARS-CoV-2 vaccination. Receptors originate from a human donor who had recovered from COVID-19.

This clonotype was seen a handful of times. The V and J genes are TRBV6-5 and TRBJ2-3; 11 bases align to TRBD2. Trimming at V came to 2 bases and at J to 1 base, leaving 2 bases not matched to a gene. Germline values: CDR1 MNHEY, CDR2 SVGAGI. CDR3 length: 16 residues. CDR3 loop: CASSYISGGGTDTQYF. The CDR3 DNA is TGTGCCAGCAGTTACATTAGCGGGGGGGGCACAGATACGCAGTATTTT.

This chain links TRBV20-1 with TRBJ2-1; D call uncertain. The germline gives CDR1 DFQATT, CDR2 SNEGSKA (reference sequence). The V end lost 1 base, the J end lost 1 base, and 8 bases lay between the germline ends. This CDR3 region has 14 residues. The CDR3 coding sequence is TGCAGTGCTAGAGTGGCTGGATCCTACAATGAGCAGTTCTTC. Protein sequence: CSARVAGSYNEQFF.

This sequence joins TRBV18 and TRBJ2-5; D remains ambiguous. The germline V and J ends were trimmed by 6 bases and 2 bases, with 4 bases remaining between them. CDR1 and CDR2 (germline): KGHSH, LQKENI. This CDR3 is 11 amino acids long. The CDR3 loop reads CASSPQETQYF. CDR3 nucleotide sequence: TGTGCCAGCTCGCCGCAAGAGACCCAGTACTTC.

The chain employs TRBV6-2 or TRBV6-3 and TRBJ1-1; possibly TRBD1 for D (5 bases). Germline V gene data show CDR1 as MNHEY and CDR2 as SVGEGT. Trimming shortened V by 5 bases and J by 4 bases, and 14 bases separated the two germline ends. This CDR3 has 14 residues. The CDR3 DNA reads TGTGCCAGCAGTGACCCAGGGATTGGCACTGAAGCTTTCTTT. Translation gives CASSDPGIGTEAFF.

This clonotype was observed a handful of times. The chain employs TRBV6-2 or TRBV6-3 and TRBJ1-1, with D possibly being TRBD1 (6 bases). Germline V lookup: CDR1 MNHEY, CDR2 SVGEGT. Trimming cost V 6 bases and J 7 bases, with 24 bases left between them. The CDR3 runs 16 residues. This CDR3 reads CASRNGAFTGSGEAFF. DNA of the CDR3: TGTGCCAGCAGGAACGGGGCGTTCACAGGGAGCGGTGAAGCTTTCTTT.

This clonotype was counted between two and nine times. The chain recombines TRBV28 with TRBJ1-2; maybe TRBD1 (6 bases). Germline values: CDR1 MDHEN, CDR2 SYDVKM. This CDR3 contains 12 residues. V was cut by 6 bases and J by 4 bases, with 9 bases left in between. CDR3 coding DNA: TGTGCCAGCAGACAGGGCTTCTATGGCTACACCTTC. Protein product: CASRQGFYGYTF.

The chain carries TRBV6-2 or TRBV6-3 and TRBJ1-5; D unclear. The CDR3 runs to 13 residues. Germline V gene data show CDR1 as MNHEY and CDR2 as SVGEGT. The V and J ends lost 4 bases and 4 bases respectively, with 8 bases between them. The CDR3 region is CASSWARNQPQHF. CDR3 nucleotides: TGTGCCAGCAGTTGGGCCAGGAATCAGCCCCAGCATTTT.

The rearrangement links TRBV27 to TRBJ1-2; the match to TRBD1 covers 9 bases. The length of the CDR3 is 13 residues. The V and J ends lost 8 bases and 3 bases, in that order; junction bases with no gene match: 4. Germline CDR1 reads MNHEY; CDR2 reads SMNVEV (reference sequence). The CDR3 DNA is TGTGCCAGCGGGAGGGACAGGGACTATGGCTACACCTTC. Translating it yields CASGRDRDYGYTF.

This chain joins TRBV11-3 and TRBJ2-2; no reliable D call. Trimming left V 5 bases short and J 3 bases short, with 19 bases between. Germline V gene lookup returns CDR1 SGHNT and CDR2 YENEEA. The CDR3 sequence is 17 residues long. For the CDR3, the DNA is TGTGCCAGCAGCCAACCACGTACCGGGTCGGACACCGGGGAGCTGTTTTTT. As protein: CASSQPRTGSDTGELFF.

This clonotype has only a few counts. The chain couples TRBV6-1 to TRBJ1-2; D unresolved. With 5 bases removed from V and 2 bases from J, the gap between germline ends came to 9 bases. In germline, CDR1 is MNHNS, CDR2 SASEGT. The CDR3 sequence is 13 residues long. DNA of the CDR3: TGTGCCAGCAGTCGCTCCGAGAACTATGGCTACACCTTC. This codes for CASSRSENYGYTF.

This clonotype has a handful of counts. The rearrangement joins TRBV20-1 to TRBJ1-2; 8 nucleotides agree with TRBD1. The CDR3 runs to 16 residues. Trimming at V came to 2 bases and at J to 2 bases, leaving 10 bases not matched to a gene. The germline V gene encodes CDR1 DFQATT and CDR2 SNEGSKA (reference sequence). The CDR3 here is CSARPKTGDTNYGYTF. As DNA, the CDR3 is TGCAGTGCTAGACCGAAGACAGGGGACACCAACTATGGCTACACCTTC.

The chain recombines TRBV7-6 with TRBJ1-1, with 7 bases identical to TRBD1. Per the germline V gene, CDR1 is SGHVS and CDR2 is FNYEAQ. V trimming: 3 bases; J trimming: 4 bases; junction bases outside the gene matches: 2. The CDR3 spans 13 residues. The CDR3 DNA is TGTGCCAGCAGCTTGAACAGGGGCACTGAAGCTTTCTTT. This codes for CASSLNRGTEAFF.

This rearrangement joins TRBV6-2 or TRBV6-3 to TRBJ2-7, with 14 bases lining up with TRBD2. Trimming cost V 2 bases and J 9 bases; bases outside gene matches: 15. CDR3 length equals 18 residues. Germline V gene sequence: CDR1 MNHEY, CDR2 SVGEGT. CDR3: CASSYPGTSGRGVNRQYF. In DNA form, the CDR3 reads TGTGCCAGCAGTTACCCCGGGACTAGCGGGAGAGGTGTTAATAGGCAGTACTTC.

The V and J genes are TRBV12-3 or TRBV12-4 and TRBJ2-5; D is possibly TRBD2 (5 bases). V was trimmed by 6 bases and J by 1 base, leaving 15 bases between them. This CDR3 region has 15 residues. The DNA of the CDR3 is TGTGCCAGCAGCCCGTTTACTAGATCCCAAGAGACCCAGTACTTC. Translation gives CASSPFTRSQETQYF.

The chain carries TRBV19 and TRBJ2-3; D is perhaps TRBD2 (6 bases). V gave up 6 bases and J gave up 2 bases, with 12 bases separating them. This CDR3 is built from 14 residues. Germline CDR1 LNHDA, CDR2 SQIVND (reference sequence). CDR3 sequence (DNA): TGTGCCAGTAGCGGGAGCATGACCACAGATACGCAGTATTTT. This translates into CASSGSMTTDTQYF.

The chain joins TRBV5-1 to TRBJ1-5; possible D gene TRBD1, 6 bases. This CDR3 is built from 15 residues. V was shortened by 4 bases and J by 3 bases, with 14 bases between the two germline ends. The germline gives CDR1 SGHRS, CDR2 YFSETQ. In DNA form, the CDR3 reads TGCGCCAGCAGCGTGGATACAGGGTTCAATCAGCCCCAGCATTTT. Translating gives CASSVDTGFNQPQHF.

The rearrangement joins TRBV27 to TRBJ1-5; 10 nucleotides align to TRBD1. Germline CDR1 reads MNHEY; CDR2 reads SMNVEV (reference sequence). The CDR3 length is 16 residues. The J segment lost 4 bases and the V segment lost 5 bases, leaving 8 bases of the junction unmatched. In nucleotides, the CDR3 is TGTGCCAGCAGTAGACAGGGGGCAGAGGCTAATCAGCCCCAGCATTTT. The encoded protein is CASSRQGAEANQPQHF.

The chain uses TRBV7-6 and TRBJ2-5, with 9 bases aligning to TRBD1. This CDR3 is built from 14 residues. With 10 bases clipped from V and 5 bases from J, the junction kept 11 bases outside the gene matches. Germline loops: CDR1 SGHVS, CDR2 FNYEAQ. CDR3 in amino acids: CATSVTGGAETQYF. The CDR3 DNA reads as TGTGCCACCTCCGTTACAGGGGGCGCCGAGACCCAGTACTTC.

The table lists this clonotype with a few counts. The chain employs TRBV20-1 and TRBJ1-5; maybe TRBD1 (6 bases). Germline CDR1 DFQATT, CDR2 SNEGSKA (reference sequence). V gave up 3 bases and J gave up 7 bases, with 13 bases separating them. The CDR3 is 13 residues long. The CDR3 sequence is CSARRGAGQPQHF. The CDR3 DNA reads as TGCAGTGCTAGGAGGGGGGCAGGACAGCCCCAGCATTTT.

The gene calls are TRBV20-1 and TRBJ2-1; 11 bases map to TRBD2. V lost 3 bases, J lost 3 bases, and 7 bases stayed unmatched. CDR3 length equals 16 residues. Germline V lookup: CDR1 DFQATT, CDR2 SNEGSKA (reference sequence). This chain's CDR3 is CSARGGLAGIYNEQFF. The CDR3 DNA reads TGCAGTGCTAGGGGTGGACTAGCGGGTATCTACAATGAGCAGTTCTTC.

In its sample, this clonotype was seen a few times. The chain couples TRBV6-1 to TRBJ1-2, with D uncertain. The CDR3 is 12 amino acids. Germline assignment: CDR1 MNHNS and CDR2 SASEGT. V shed 6 bases and J shed 6 bases, with 11 bases lying between them. The CDR3, as DNA: TGTGCCAGCAGGGTCCGGGGTAATGGCTACACCTTC. Amino acids: CASRVRGNGYTF.

This chain connects TRBV12-3 or TRBV12-4 to TRBJ1-1; possibly TRBD1 for D (5 bases). There are 11 residues in the CDR3. V dropped 5 bases and J dropped 5 bases, with 6 bases sitting between them. DNA of the CDR3: TGTGCCAGCAGTCAGGGAACTGAAGCTTTCTTT. Amino acid sequence: CASSQGTEAFF.

The sample holds a few counts of this clonotype. This rearrangement joins TRBV19 to TRBJ2-2; 9 bases fit TRBD1. The CDR3 contains 15 residues. CDR1 LNHDA and CDR2 SQIVND come from the germline V gene (reference sequence). Losses at the gene ends were 9 bases for V and 2 bases for J; bases not matched to a gene: 7. This CDR3 is CASRGQGYNTGELFF. CDR3 in DNA: TGTGCCAGCAGGGGACAGGGTTATAACACCGGGGAGCTGTTTTTT.

This chain links TRBV10-1 with TRBJ1-4, with unresolved D. The CDR3 contains 14 residues. Germline V gene sequence: CDR1 WNHNN, CDR2 SYGVQD (reference sequence). V dropped 2 bases and J dropped 6 bases, with 10 bases sitting between them. The CDR3 coding sequence is TGCGCCAGCAGTGAGGCCGATGGCGATGAAAAACTGTTTTTT. Protein: CASSEADGDEKLFF.

J is TRBJ1-1 and V is TRBV4-2; TRBD1 is a possible D gene (5 bases). Germline CDR1 is LGHNA and CDR2 is YNFKEQ. This CDR3 comprises 15 residues. V lost 0 bases and J 4 bases, leaving 12 bases between the germline ends. CDR3 DNA: TGTGCCAGCAGCCAAGATCTCGGGGGTGGCACTGAAGCTTTCTTT. Translating gives CASSQDLGGGTEAFF.

This clonotype appeared a few times. The rearrangement uses TRBV24-1 and TRBJ2-6; D is unclear. CDR1 and CDR2 from the germline V gene are KGHDR and SFDVKD. CDR3 length: 15 residues. V lost 4 bases, J lost 0 bases, and 6 bases lay in between. Written as DNA, the CDR3 is TGTGCCACCAGTGACCCGTCCTCTGGGGCCAACGTCCTGACTTTC. Translation: CATSDPSSGANVLTF.

This clonotype has only a few counts. J is TRBJ2-3 and V is TRBV27; D possibly corresponds to TRBD1 (5 bases). The ends were cut back, 5 bases at V and 6 bases at J, with 12 bases in the middle. The CDR3 is 13 amino acids. CDR1 MNHEY and CDR2 SMNVEV come from the germline V gene (reference sequence). CDR3 DNA sequence: TGTGCCAGCAGTAGACAGTTCGGGGATACGCAGTATTTT. Protein product: CASSRQFGDTQYF.

The rearrangement uses TRBV9 and TRBJ2-5; unclear D gene. CDR3 length equals 12 residues. The V and J ends lost 4 bases and 2 bases respectively, with 6 bases between them. Per the germline V gene, CDR1 is SGDLS and CDR2 is YYNGEE. CDR3 coding DNA: TGTGCCAGCAGCAGGTCGCAAGAGACCCAGTACTTC. Protein: CASSRSQETQYF.

This clonotype was counted a few times. The chain links TRBV10-2 to TRBJ1-1; no clear D gene. This CDR3 comprises 13 residues. Trimming stripped 7 bases from V and 3 bases from J, with 12 bases between. Germline values: CDR1 WSHSY, CDR2 SAAADI. This CDR3 reads CASILSKDTEAFF. In nucleotides, the CDR3 is TGCGCCAGCATCCTCTCGAAGGACACTGAAGCTTTCTTT.

The V gene is TRBV7-2, the J gene TRBJ2-3; unclear D gene. This CDR3 contains 15 residues. The germline CDR1 and CDR2 sequences are SGHTA and FQGNSA. V lost 1 base and J 4 bases, leaving 12 bases between the germline ends. CDR3 residues: CASSLDSPGPDTQYF. The CDR3 DNA reads as TGTGCCAGCAGCTTAGATTCACCCGGCCCAGATACGCAGTATTTT.